The clone carrying this TCR beta chain was seen only a few times. Its cognate antigen is unknown. Read data end 3 residues before the CDR3 end; the end is taken from the germline J gene. Assay: immunoSEQ multiplex PCR; the TCRdb copy retains only in-frame clones and omits some. This sample has about 20,000 clones, each found more than once. This sample was taken from a study of T cell clonality in common variable immunodeficiency. Whole-study findings and limits: Reportedly, TCR beta sequences from common variable immunodeficiency showed fewer deletions and N-nucleotide insertions.

V shed 3 bases and J 8 bases; nucleotides not matched to a gene: 15. CDR3 length: 17 amino acids. In germline, CDR1 is KGHSH, CDR2 LQKENI. The sequenced sample consisted of peripheral blood mononuclear cells. This TCR came from a human donor with common variable immunodeficiency. The chain has TRBV18 and TRBJ2-1, with 8 bases matching TRBD2. The CDR3 loop reads CASSPTLGGGLTDEQFF. The CDR3 bases that were read are TGTGCCAGCTCACCGACCTTGGGCGGGGGGCTTACAGATGAG.